The sequence of this T cell receptor (beta chain) was determined in a study of CXCR3-negative and CXCR3-positive naive CD8 T cells. Study-level points and caveats: The study found more hydrophobic TRB CDR3s in CXCR3-positive naive cells than in CXCR3-negative naive cells.

Naive CD8+ T cells carried a CD45RO-CCR7+CD27+CD95- phenotype. The CDR3 totals 12 residues. Per germline, CDR1 MNHEY and CDR2 SVGEGT. The study made its TRB cDNA libraries by 5' RACE, adding UMI labels. TCRdb re-called the 5' RACE reads; every CDR3 protein appears as one record, without DNA. Its clone listing holds about 130,000 distinct CDR3 sequences. As concerns this clonotype: The antigen is unknown.

The rearrangement links TRBV6-2 or TRBV6-3 to TRBJ2-1; TCRdb indicates TRBD1, and absent DNA this call remains unverified. The TCR sequence derives from a human donor in good health. Some clones in this sample may be carry-over from other donors' samples. The specimen sequenced was naive CXCR3+ CD8+ T cells from blood. Subset indicated: CD45RO-CCR7+CD27+CD95- naive CD8+ T cells expressing CXCR3 (TNR3+). This CDR3 reads CASMGVLNEQFF.